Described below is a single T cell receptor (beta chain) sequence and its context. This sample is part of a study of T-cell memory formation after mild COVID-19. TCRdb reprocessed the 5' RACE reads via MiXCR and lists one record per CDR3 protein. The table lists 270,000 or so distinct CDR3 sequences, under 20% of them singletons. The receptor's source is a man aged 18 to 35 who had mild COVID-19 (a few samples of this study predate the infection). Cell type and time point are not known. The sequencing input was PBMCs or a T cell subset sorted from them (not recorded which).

CDR3 sequence reads: CSAHPGLTGTEAFF. DNA of the CDR3: TGCAGTGCTCACCCAGGGCTTACCGGGACTGAAGCTTTCTTT. The chain uses TRBV20-1 and TRBJ1-1, with a weak D call TRBD1 (5 bases). Trimming took off 5 bases at V and 5 bases at J, with 18 bases between the two ends. The germline V gene has CDR1 DFQATT and CDR2 SNEGSKA (reference sequence). The length of the CDR3 is 14 residues.